Listed here are 19 T cell receptor beta chains from one sample, sequenced in a study of CD8 T cells in Susac syndrome. RNA in amounts of 0.5 to 1 ug was reverse transcribed with random hexamers. In TCRdb, the immunoSEQ multiplex PCR reads were re-called with MiXCR into one record per CDR3 protein. Seen here are about 150,000 distinct CDR3 sequences, approximately 93% observed once, and the top ten hold 0.21%. Sequenced material: CD8+ T cells from PBMCs. These TCRs come from a human donor with multiple sclerosis.

V usage is TRBV13 and J usage is TRBJ2-3; no clear D gene. This CDR3 has 12 amino acids. Trimming removed 4 bases at V and 2 bases at J, with 4 bases between. The germline gives CDR1 PRHDT, CDR2 FYEKMQ (reference sequence). The CDR3 nucleotides are TGTGCCAGCAGCTCGCCCACAGATACGCAGTATTTT. Its protein is CASSSPTDTQYF.

This chain links TRBV30 with TRBJ1-1; D not certain. The CDR3 consists of 15 residues. The germline gives CDR1 GTSNPN, CDR2 SVGIG (reference sequence). V was pared by 0 bases and J by 1 base, with 12 bases between. This CDR3 reads CAWSVGSHPNTEAFF. The CDR3 DNA follows: TGTGCCTGGAGTGTAGGATCCCACCCGAACACTGAAGCTTTCTTT.

J is TRBJ2-7 and V is TRBV20-1, with TRBD2 matching over 13 bases. Germline CDR1 DFQATT, CDR2 SNEGSKA (reference sequence). The V gene end was trimmed by 6 bases and the J gene end by 0 bases; junction bases not matched to a gene: 5. The CDR3 covers 15 residues. CDR3 DNA: TGCAGTGCGACTAGCGGGGGGAGTAGCTCCTACGAGCAGTACTTC. Protein: CSATSGGSSSYEQYF.

J is TRBJ2-1 and V is TRBV2; no reliable D call. CDR3 length: 13 residues. From germline, CDR1 is SNHLY and CDR2 FYNNEI. Trimming pared 3 bases from V and 6 bases from J, leaving 9 bases between. Here the CDR3 reads CASSDQPRNEQFF. In DNA form, the CDR3 reads TGTGCCAGCAGTGATCAGCCCCGCAATGAGCAGTTCTTC.

The chain couples TRBV6-2 or TRBV6-3 to TRBJ2-1; D is uncertain. The CDR3 has 13 residues. From germline, CDR1 is MNHEY and CDR2 SVGEGT. The ends were cut back, 4 bases at V and 1 base at J, with 5 bases in the middle. The CDR3 DNA sequence: TGTGCCAGCAGTTCCGATTCCTACAATGAGCAGTTCTTC. It codes for CASSSDSYNEQFF.

CDR3 sequence: CSVRTGGNEQFF. The CDR3 nucleotides are TGCAGCGTTAGGACAGGGGGAAATGAGCAGTTCTTC. This rearrangement joins TRBV29-1 to TRBJ2-1; TRBD1 aligns across 10 bases. Per germline, CDR1 SQVTM and CDR2 ANQGSEA. With V trimmed by 5 bases and J by 7 bases, 2 bases remained unmatched. This CDR3 has 12 residues.

The chain employs TRBV5-1 and TRBJ1-1; maybe TRBD1 (5 bases). Germline CDR1 SGHRS, CDR2 YFSETQ. V lost 1 base and J lost 6, with 7 bases in between. The CDR3 totals 12 residues. The CDR3 spells CASSLWGPEAFF. For the CDR3, the DNA is TGCGCCAGCAGCTTGTGGGGACCTGAAGCTTTCTTT.

The genes are TRBV4-3 and TRBJ2-5; possible D gene TRBD1, 5 bases. CDR3 length equals 15 residues. In germline, CDR1 is LGHNA, CDR2 YSLEER. Trimming took 2 bases from V and 1 from J, leaving 11 bases between them. CDR3 residues: CASSQHLGVQETQYF. CDR3 sequence (DNA): TGCGCCAGCAGCCAACATCTAGGGGTCCAAGAGACCCAGTACTTC.

The chain links TRBV29-1 to TRBJ1-2; D might be TRBD1 (5 bases). CDR1 is SQVTM and CDR2 is ANQGSEA in the germline V gene. This CDR3 contains 12 residues. V was shortened by 4 bases and J by 12 bases, with 18 bases between the two germline ends. The CDR3 DNA follows: TGCAGCGTTGTCTGGGGCTCTACCGTTCACACCTTC. Amino acids: CSVVWGSTVHTF. Supplemented by reference TRBV29-1 and TRBJ1-2, the full variable domain reads SAVISQKPSRDICQRGTSLTIQCQVDSQVTMMFWYRQQPGQSLTLIATANQGSEATYESGFVIDKFPISRPNLTFSTLTVSNMSPEDSSIYLCSVVWGSTVHTFGSGTRLTVV.

The chain is built from TRBV30 and TRBJ2-7; a possible D gene is TRBD1 (5 bases). Germline V gives CDR1 GTSNPN, CDR2 SVGIG (reference sequence). The CDR3 is 16 residues long. With 3 bases removed from V and 3 bases from J, the gap between germline ends came to 21 bases. This chain's CDR3 is CAWRGPSESGRYEQYF. CDR3 DNA: TGTGCCTGGAGGGGGCCGAGCGAATCGGGCCGCTACGAGCAGTACTTC.

The V and J genes are TRBV6-1 and TRBJ1-6, with 12 bases lining up with TRBD1. The germline gives CDR1 MNHNS, CDR2 SASEGT. The CDR3 length is 16 residues. With V trimmed by 7 bases and J by 9 bases, 10 bases remained unmatched. CDR3 in amino acids: CASTLSGQGAVSPLHF. In nucleotides, the CDR3 is TGTGCCAGCACCCTATCGGGACAGGGGGCAGTTTCACCCCTCCACTTT.

V and J are TRBV4-1 and TRBJ2-1, with D maybe TRBD1 (5 bases). CDR3 length equals 14 residues. With 4 bases removed from V and 5 bases from J, the gap between germline ends came to 12 bases. Germline CDR1 is MGHRA and CDR2 is YSYEKL. CDR3 sequence: CASSLLGQNNEQFF. CDR3 sequence (DNA): TGCGCCAGCAGCCTCCTGGGGCAGAACAATGAGCAGTTCTTC.

The chain has TRBV6-4 and TRBJ2-1; 8 nucleotides align to TRBD2. The CDR3 consists of 13 residues. The V segment lost 6 bases and the J segment 5 bases; nucleotides outside the gene matches: 3. Germline CDR1 reads MRHNA; CDR2 reads SNTAGT. CDR3 in amino acids: CASSGGAHNEQFF. The DNA for the CDR3 is TGTGCCAGCAGCGGGGGGGCCCACAATGAGCAGTTCTTC.

The rearrangement joins TRBV15 to TRBJ2-6, with TRBD1 as a possible D gene (6 bases). Germline V gene lookup returns CDR1 LNHNV and CDR2 YYDKDF (reference sequence). The V end lost 7 bases, the J end lost 1 base, and 8 bases lay between the germline ends. This CDR3 has 14 residues. The CDR3 loop reads CATIDRSGANVLTF. CDR3 bases: TGTGCCACCATCGACAGGTCTGGGGCCAACGTCCTGACTTTC.

V and J are TRBV4-1 and TRBJ2-1; the match to TRBD1 covers 9 bases. Germline assignment: CDR1 MGHRA and CDR2 YSYEKL. The V gene end was trimmed by 6 bases and the J gene end by 15 bases; junction bases not matched to a gene: 6. This CDR3 is 11 amino acids long. The CDR3 loop reads CASRLRDRVFF. The CDR3 nucleotides read TGCGCCAGCAGACTCCGGGACAGGGTGTTCTTC.

The gene calls are TRBV4-1 and TRBJ2-4, with D uncertain. The CDR3 is 15 residues long. V was trimmed by 0 bases and J by 9 bases, leaving 15 bases between them. Germline CDR1 is MGHRA and CDR2 is YSYEKL. In nucleotides, the CDR3 is TGCGCCAGCAGCCAAGATTGGGAAGGGCTACGCATTCAGTACTTC. Its translation is CASSQDWEGLRIQYF.

The V call is TRBV2, the J call TRBJ2-2; D might be TRBD1 or TRBD2, each matching 5 bases. Per the germline V gene, CDR1 is SNHLY and CDR2 is FYNNEI. Trimming shortened V by 6 bases and J by 1 base, and 12 bases separated the two germline ends. The CDR3 runs 15 residues. The CDR3 nucleotides read TGTGCCAGCAGGCAGGGACGGTGGAACACCGGGGAGCTGTTTTTT. Translation: CASRQGRWNTGELFF.

The chain recombines TRBV11-2 with TRBJ2-7; D is unclear. CDR3 length: 14 residues. V lost 2 bases and J 0 bases, leaving 8 bases between the germline ends. The V gene's germline CDR1 is SGHAT and CDR2 FQNNGV. The chain's CDR3 is CASSLTSLSYEQYF. The CDR3 DNA sequence: TGTGCCAGCAGCTTAACCAGTCTCTCCTACGAGCAGTACTTC.

The rearrangement links TRBV5-1 to TRBJ2-3; weak D call: TRBD1 (6 bases). This CDR3 contains 15 residues. Germline V CDR1 and CDR2: SGHRS, YFSETQ. V dropped 4 bases and J dropped 0 bases, with 12 bases sitting between them. This CDR3 is CASSPGRGSTDTQYF. The CDR3 DNA follows: TGCGCCAGCAGCCCCGGAAGGGGGAGCACAGATACGCAGTATTTT.